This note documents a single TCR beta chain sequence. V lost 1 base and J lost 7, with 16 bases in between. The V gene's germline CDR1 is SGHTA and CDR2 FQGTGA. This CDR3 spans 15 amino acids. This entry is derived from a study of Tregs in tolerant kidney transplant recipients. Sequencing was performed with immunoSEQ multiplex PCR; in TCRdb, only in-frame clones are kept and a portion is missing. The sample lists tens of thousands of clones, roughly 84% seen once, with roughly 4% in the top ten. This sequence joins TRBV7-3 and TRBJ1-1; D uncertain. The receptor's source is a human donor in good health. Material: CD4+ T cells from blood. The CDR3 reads CASSLIGSDSGEAFF. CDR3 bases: TGTGCCAGCAGCTTAATAGGCAGTGATTCTGGTGAAGCTTTCTTT.